This TCR beta chain was captured in a study of beta chain features in type 1 diabetes. Since all of the isolated RNA was reverse transcribed, expressed TCRB transcripts were what got sequenced. Naive, central memory and regulatory T cell samples produced a mean of about 3.5 million reads. Using immunoSEQ multiplex PCR, the repertoire was profiled, and TCRdb retains in-frame clones only, with some absent. This sample carries hundreds of thousands of clones, more than 9.5% of them seen once, and the ten largest clones take around 0.05%. This clone was seen more than once but under ten times. Germline V gene sequence: CDR1 MNHEY, CDR2 SVGAGI. The CDR3 spans 14 residues. V was cut by 7 bases and J by 3 bases, with 13 bases left in between.

The receptor was derived from a woman younger than 35 in good health. V and J are TRBV6-5 and TRBJ2-4, with D possibly being TRBD2 (5 bases). The sample comprised naive CD4+ T cells from blood. This CDR3 is CASNRGPGKNIQYF. For the CDR3, the DNA is TGTGCCAGCAACCGGGGTCCAGGCAAAAACATTCAGTACTTC.